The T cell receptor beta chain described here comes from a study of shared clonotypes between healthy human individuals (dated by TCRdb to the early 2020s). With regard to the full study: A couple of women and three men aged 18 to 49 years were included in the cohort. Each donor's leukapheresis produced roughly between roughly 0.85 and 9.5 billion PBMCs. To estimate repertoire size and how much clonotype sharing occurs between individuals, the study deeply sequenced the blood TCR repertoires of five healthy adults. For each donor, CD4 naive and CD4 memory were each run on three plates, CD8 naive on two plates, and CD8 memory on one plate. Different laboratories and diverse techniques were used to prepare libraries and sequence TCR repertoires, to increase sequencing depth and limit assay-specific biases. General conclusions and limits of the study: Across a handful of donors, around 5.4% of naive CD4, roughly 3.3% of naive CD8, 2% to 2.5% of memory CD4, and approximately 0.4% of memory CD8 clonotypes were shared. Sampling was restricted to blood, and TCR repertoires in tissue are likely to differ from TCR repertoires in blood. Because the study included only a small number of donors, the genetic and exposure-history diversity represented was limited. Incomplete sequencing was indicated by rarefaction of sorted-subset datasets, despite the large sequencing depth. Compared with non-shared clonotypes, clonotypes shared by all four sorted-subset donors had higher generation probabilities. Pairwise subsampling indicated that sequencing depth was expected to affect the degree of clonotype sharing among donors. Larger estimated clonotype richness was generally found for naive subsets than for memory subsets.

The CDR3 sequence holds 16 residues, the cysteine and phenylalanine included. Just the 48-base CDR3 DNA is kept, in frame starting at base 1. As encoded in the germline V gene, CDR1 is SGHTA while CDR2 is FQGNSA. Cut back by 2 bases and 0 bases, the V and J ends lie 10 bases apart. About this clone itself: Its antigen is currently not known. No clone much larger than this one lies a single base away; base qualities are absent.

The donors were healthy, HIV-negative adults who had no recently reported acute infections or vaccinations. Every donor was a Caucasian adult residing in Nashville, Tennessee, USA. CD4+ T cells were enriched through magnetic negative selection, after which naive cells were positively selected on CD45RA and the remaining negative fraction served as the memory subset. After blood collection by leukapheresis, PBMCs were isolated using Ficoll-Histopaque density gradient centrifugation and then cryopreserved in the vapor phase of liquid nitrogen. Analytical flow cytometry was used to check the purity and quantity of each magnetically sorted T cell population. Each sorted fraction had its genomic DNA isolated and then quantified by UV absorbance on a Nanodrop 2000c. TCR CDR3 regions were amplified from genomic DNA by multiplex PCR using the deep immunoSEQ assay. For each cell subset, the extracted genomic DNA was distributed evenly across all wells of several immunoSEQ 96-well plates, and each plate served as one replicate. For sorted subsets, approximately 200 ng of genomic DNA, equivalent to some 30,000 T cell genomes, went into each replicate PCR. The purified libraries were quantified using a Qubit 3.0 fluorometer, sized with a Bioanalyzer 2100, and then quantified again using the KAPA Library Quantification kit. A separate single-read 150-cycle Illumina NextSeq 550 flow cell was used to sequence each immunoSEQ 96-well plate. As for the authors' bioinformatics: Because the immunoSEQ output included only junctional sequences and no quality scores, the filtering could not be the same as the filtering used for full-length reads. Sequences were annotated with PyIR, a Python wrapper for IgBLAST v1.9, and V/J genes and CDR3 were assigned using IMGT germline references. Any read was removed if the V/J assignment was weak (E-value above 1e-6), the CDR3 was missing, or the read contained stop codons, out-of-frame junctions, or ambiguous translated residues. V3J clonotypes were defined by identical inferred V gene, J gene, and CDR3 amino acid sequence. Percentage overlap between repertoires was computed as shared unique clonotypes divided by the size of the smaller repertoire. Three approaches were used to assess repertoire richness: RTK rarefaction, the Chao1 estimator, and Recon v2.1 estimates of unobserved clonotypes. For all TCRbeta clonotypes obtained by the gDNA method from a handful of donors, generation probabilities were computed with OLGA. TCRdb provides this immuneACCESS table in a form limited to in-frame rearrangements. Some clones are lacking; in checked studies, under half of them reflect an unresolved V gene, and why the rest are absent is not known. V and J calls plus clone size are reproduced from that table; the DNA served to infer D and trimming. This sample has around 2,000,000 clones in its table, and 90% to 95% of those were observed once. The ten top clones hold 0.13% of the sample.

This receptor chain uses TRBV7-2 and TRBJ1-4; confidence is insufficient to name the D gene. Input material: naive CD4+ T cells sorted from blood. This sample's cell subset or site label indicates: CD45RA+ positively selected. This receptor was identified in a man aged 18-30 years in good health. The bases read TGTGCCAGCAGCTTAAATATGCCAGCAACTAATGAAAAACTGTTTTTT. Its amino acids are CASSLNMPATNEKLFF.